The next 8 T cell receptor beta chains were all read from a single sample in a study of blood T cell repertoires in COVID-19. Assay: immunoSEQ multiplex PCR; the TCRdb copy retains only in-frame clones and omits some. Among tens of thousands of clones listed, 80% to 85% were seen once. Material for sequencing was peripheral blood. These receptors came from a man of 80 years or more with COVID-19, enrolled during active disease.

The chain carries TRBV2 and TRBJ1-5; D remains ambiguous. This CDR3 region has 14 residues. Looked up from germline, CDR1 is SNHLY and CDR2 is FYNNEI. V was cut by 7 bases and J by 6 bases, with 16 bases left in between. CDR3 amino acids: CASTLDWEGQPQHF. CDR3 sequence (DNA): TGTGCCAGCACCCTAGACTGGGAGGGTCAGCCCCAGCATTTT.

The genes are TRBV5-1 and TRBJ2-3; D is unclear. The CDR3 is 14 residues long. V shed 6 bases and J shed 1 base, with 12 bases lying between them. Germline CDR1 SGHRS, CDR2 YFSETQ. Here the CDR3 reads CASTLFQGTDTQYF. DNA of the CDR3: TGCGCCAGCACCCTATTTCAGGGCACAGATACGCAGTATTTT.

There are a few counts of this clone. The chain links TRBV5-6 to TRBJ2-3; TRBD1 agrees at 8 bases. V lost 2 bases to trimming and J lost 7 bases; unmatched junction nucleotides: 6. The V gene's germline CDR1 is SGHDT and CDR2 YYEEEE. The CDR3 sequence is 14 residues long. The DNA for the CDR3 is TGTGCCAGCAGCTTTGACAGGGGCCGGTATACGCAGTATTTT. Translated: CASSFDRGRYTQYF.

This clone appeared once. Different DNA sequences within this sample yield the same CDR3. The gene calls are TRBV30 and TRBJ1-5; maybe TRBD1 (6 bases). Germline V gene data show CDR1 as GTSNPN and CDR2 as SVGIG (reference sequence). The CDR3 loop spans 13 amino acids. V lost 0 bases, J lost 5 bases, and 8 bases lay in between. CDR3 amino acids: CAWSVRTDQPQHF. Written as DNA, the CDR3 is TGTGCCTGGAGTGTTAGGACAGATCAGCCCCAGCATTTT.

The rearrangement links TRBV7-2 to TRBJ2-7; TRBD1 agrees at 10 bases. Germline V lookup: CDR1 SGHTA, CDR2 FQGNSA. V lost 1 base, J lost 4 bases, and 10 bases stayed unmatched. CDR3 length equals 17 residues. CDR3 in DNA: TGTGCCAGCAGCTTAGAAGGCGGGACAGGGGCGTGGTACGAGCAGTACGTC. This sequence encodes CASSLEGGTGAWYEQYV.

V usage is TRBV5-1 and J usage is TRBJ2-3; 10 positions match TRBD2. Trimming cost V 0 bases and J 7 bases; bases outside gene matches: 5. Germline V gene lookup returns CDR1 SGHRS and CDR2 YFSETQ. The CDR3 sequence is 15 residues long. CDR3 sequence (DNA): TGCGCCAGCAGCTTGGTAGTAGCGGGGGGTTATACGCAGTATTTT. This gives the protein CASSLVVAGGYTQYF.

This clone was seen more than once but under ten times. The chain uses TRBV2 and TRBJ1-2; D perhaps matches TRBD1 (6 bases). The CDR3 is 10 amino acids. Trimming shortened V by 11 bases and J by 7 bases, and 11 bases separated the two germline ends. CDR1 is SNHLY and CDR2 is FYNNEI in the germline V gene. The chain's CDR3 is CAGLRGGYTF. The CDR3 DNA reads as TGTGCCGGACTCAGGGGTGGCTACACCTTC.

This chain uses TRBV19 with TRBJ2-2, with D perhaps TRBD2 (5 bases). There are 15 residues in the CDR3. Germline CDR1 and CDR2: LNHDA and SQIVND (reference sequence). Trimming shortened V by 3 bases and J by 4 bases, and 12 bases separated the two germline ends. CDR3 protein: CASSISGLGTGELFF. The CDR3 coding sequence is TGTGCCAGTAGTATTTCGGGGTTGGGCACCGGGGAGCTGTTTTTT.